Listed here are 3 T cell receptor beta chains from one sample, sequenced in a study of post-analysis software for immune sequencing data. Study-wide results and limits: Patients had higher frequencies than controls of five or six TRBV segments, including TRBV5-6, TRBV5-1 and TRBV20-1.

For these receptors, no antigen is known. Prepared libraries of TCR beta cDNA carried unique molecular identifiers. TCRdb ran MiXCR on the PCR reads and lists one entry per CDR3 protein. The sample shows about 800,000 distinct CDR3 sequences, 25% to 30% of them seen only once. The specimen was blood. The receptors derive from a girl aged 5-17 years with multiple sclerosis.

The chain links TRBV20-1 to TRBJ2-3; D gene uncertain. The CDR3 extends over 13 amino acids. Germline V lookup: CDR1 DFQATT, CDR2 SNEGSKA (reference sequence). Trimming stripped 4 bases from V and 0 bases from J, with 8 bases between. The CDR3 sequence: CSATRPSTDTQYF. CDR3 bases: TGCAGTGCTACTAGACCCAGCACAGATACGCAGTATTTT.

This clonotype was detected a few times. The J gene is TRBJ2-7, the V gene TRBV20-1, with D unresolved. Germline V gene data show CDR1 as DFQATT and CDR2 as SNEGSKA (reference sequence). The CDR3 runs 13 residues. V lost 5 bases, J lost 2 bases, and 13 bases lay in between. CDR3 sequence reads: CSALGGKAYEQYF. The CDR3 bases are TGCAGTGCTCTGGGTGGGAAGGCCTACGAGCAGTACTTC.

Regarding this clonotype: A read error may be the cause here, since a much bigger clone is one base away. J is TRBJ2-5 and V is TRBV10-3; D is possibly TRBD2 (5 bases). Germline CDR1 and CDR2: ENHRY and SYGVKD. The V end was cut by 6 bases, the J end by 11 bases, with 25 bases between. This CDR3 contains 15 residues. The CDR3 DNA sequence: TGTGCCATCAGGGGTAAAGGGAGACCAAACAATGAGCAGTACTTC. Its translation is CAIRGKGRPNNEQYF.